This T cell receptor (beta chain) emerged from a study of blood T cell repertoires in COVID-19. Background on the study: Some COVID-19 samples were acute and others convalescent; all came from the United States, Italy and Spain. PBMCs, B-cell-depleted T cells, or T cells were the source of the cDNA or gDNA that made up the material.

Trimming stripped 4 bases from V and 6 bases from J, with 13 bases between. Germline values: CDR1 MNHEY, CDR2 SVGAGI. The CDR3 extends over 14 amino acids. Produced via immunoSEQ multiplex PCR; TCRdb's table is partial and in-frame only. The sample contains approximately 300,000 clones, under 85% of which appear only once. Seattle-derived patients entered the study during active infection and were followed longitudinally. The chain employs TRBV6-5 and TRBJ1-5; D might be TRBD1 (6 bases). The sequence derives from a human donor with COVID-19, enrolled during active disease. The donor label of this sample is uncertain. The sequencing sample was made of peripheral blood. For the CDR3, the DNA is TGTGCCAGCAGTTTACAGGGCGGGGGTCAGCCCCAGCATTTT. This translates into CASSLQGGGQPQHF.